The 4 T cell receptor beta chains reported below all come from one sample, sequenced in a study of blood T cell repertoires in COVID-19. Profiled with immunoSEQ multiplex PCR; TCRdb holds only in-frame clones, not every one. Of about 300,000 clones listed, over 85% are singletons. Sequencing was performed on peripheral blood. The receptors were gathered from a woman under 40 with COVID-19, enrolled during active disease.

The rearrangement joins TRBV28 to TRBJ2-7; a weak D match, TRBD2 (7 bases). V lost 1 base to trimming and J lost 0 bases, with 10 bases between them. In germline, CDR1 is MDHEN, CDR2 SYDVKM. The CDR3 runs 15 residues. The CDR3 protein is CASSLLRGPSYEQYF. The DNA of the CDR3 is TGTGCCAGCAGTTTATTGCGGGGGCCCTCCTACGAGCAGTACTTC.

The chain couples TRBV7-8 to TRBJ2-5; TRBD1 matches 7 bases. Germline V CDR1 and CDR2: SGHVS, FQNEAQ. CDR3 size: 14 residues. V shed 5 bases, J shed 5 bases, and the junction held 8 bases outside the gene matches. This CDR3 is CASSPTQGWETQYF. The DNA of the CDR3 is TGTGCCAGCAGCCCAACACAGGGGTGGGAGACCCAGTACTTC.

The V gene is TRBV28, the J gene TRBJ1-2; 10 bases are shared with TRBD1. The CDR3 consists of 17 residues. Unmatched junction bases numbered 15, after V lost 4 bases and J lost 7 bases. Per the germline V gene, CDR1 is MDHEN and CDR2 is SYDVKM. The CDR3 here is CASSSPATGGGGSGYTF. The DNA for the CDR3 is TGTGCCAGCAGTTCCCCCGCGACAGGGGGCGGAGGGAGTGGCTACACCTTC.

The V call is TRBV7-9, the J call TRBJ1-1, with no clear D. Trimming left V 4 bases short and J 5 bases short, with 20 bases between. Germline CDR1 reads SEHNR; CDR2 reads FQNEAQ (reference sequence). The CDR3 length is 16 residues. The CDR3 sequence is CASSSVEQDLGTEAFF. The CDR3 DNA reads TGTGCCAGCAGCTCCGTTGAGCAGGACTTGGGGACTGAAGCTTTCTTT.